A single sample is the source of the 5 T cell receptor beta chains below, sequenced in a study of T-cell reconstitution after alpha-beta-depleted transplantation in children. A library of TCRbeta sequences, prepared with unique molecular identifiers, was generated. One entry per CDR3 protein, called by TCRdb with MiXCR from the PCR reads. This table holds about 110,000 distinct CDR3 sequences, about a tenth found once. The specimen was PBMCs from the stem cell graft donor, collected from the stem cell graft. The receptors derive from a human donor who donated a stem cell graft to a child with acute lymphoblastic leukemia.

The chain joins TRBV30 to TRBJ2-3; D might be TRBD2 (5 bases). Germline V CDR1 and CDR2: GTSNPN, SVGIG (reference sequence). This CDR3 is 12 amino acids long. V lost 3 bases to trimming and J lost 8 bases, with 12 bases between them. The chain's CDR3 is CAWSADSGTQYF. The DNA of the CDR3 is TGTGCCTGGAGCGCGGACTCCGGTACGCAGTATTTT. The full variable domain, its missing parts supplied by reference TRBV30 and TRBJ2-3, is SQTIHQWPATLVQPVGSPLSLECTVEGTSNPNLYWYRQAAGRGLQLLFYSVGIGQISSEVPQNLSASRPQDRQFILSSKKLLLSDSGFYLCAWSADSGTQYFGPGTRLTVL.

In its sample, this clonotype was seen many times. This rearrangement joins TRBV5-1 to TRBJ1-6; 8 bases map to TRBD1. Germline V gene sequence: CDR1 SGHRS, CDR2 YFSETQ. CDR3 length: 14 amino acids. Trimming at V came to 2 bases and at J to 10 bases, leaving 5 bases not matched to a gene. CDR3 loop: CASSFGTGESPLHF. CDR3 in DNA: TGCGCCAGCAGCTTTGGGACAGGCGAATCACCCCTCCACTTT.

This clonotype was detected ten times or more. The chain carries TRBV5-1 and TRBJ2-3, with D uncertain. CDR1 is SGHRS, CDR2 YFSETQ, per germline. CDR3 length: 13 amino acids. Between the trimmed V and J ends, which lost 3 bases and 7 bases, there was a span of 12 bases. This chain's CDR3 is CASSSGDSYTQYF. In nucleotides, the CDR3 is TGCGCCAGCAGCTCTGGAGATAGCTATACGCAGTATTTT.

This clonotype was detected many times. This rearrangement joins TRBV7-9 to TRBJ2-7; 14 nucleotides match TRBD2. The CDR3 is 17 amino acids. Per germline, CDR1 SEHNR and CDR2 FQNEAQ (reference sequence). The J segment lost 5 bases and the V segment lost 2 bases, leaving 8 bases of the junction unmatched. In DNA, the CDR3 is TGTGCCAGCAGCTTATTCAGGACTAGCGGGAGGCCCGACGAGCAGTACTTC. Its protein product is CASSLFRTSGRPDEQYF.

CDR3 DNA sequence: TGTGCCACCGCTGGGGGGCTTTCATACAATGAGCAGTTCTTC. This sequence encodes CATAGGLSYNEQFF. This chain uses TRBV19 with TRBJ2-1; D possibly matches TRBD1 or TRBD2 (6 bases each). This CDR3 spans 14 amino acids. V was pared by 10 bases and J by 4 bases, with 17 bases between. Germline V gene data show CDR1 as LNHDA and CDR2 as SQIVND (reference sequence).